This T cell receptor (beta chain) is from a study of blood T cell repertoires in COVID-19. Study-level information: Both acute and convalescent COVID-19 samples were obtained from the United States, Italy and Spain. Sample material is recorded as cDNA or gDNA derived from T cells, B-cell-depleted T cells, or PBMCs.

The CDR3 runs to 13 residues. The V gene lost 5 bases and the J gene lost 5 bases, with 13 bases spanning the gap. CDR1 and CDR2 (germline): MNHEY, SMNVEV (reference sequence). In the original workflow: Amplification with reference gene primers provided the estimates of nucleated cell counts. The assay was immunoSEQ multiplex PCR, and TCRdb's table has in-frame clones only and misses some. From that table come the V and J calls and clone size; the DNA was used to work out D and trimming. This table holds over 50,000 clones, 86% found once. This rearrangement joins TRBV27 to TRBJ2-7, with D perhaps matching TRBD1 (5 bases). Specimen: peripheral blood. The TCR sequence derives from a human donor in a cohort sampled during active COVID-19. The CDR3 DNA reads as TGTGCCAGCAGTCCCTTTAGGGGAAACGAGCAGTACTTC. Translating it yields CASSPFRGNEQYF.